The TCR beta chain under discussion was sequenced for a study of cytomegalovirus exposure and HLA in healthy donors. Germline V CDR1 and CDR2: MDHEN, SYDVKM. Unmatched junction bases numbered 7, after V lost 10 bases and J lost 4 bases. The CDR3 covers 14 residues. Healthy bone marrow donors made up the donors. This clone was seen more than once but under ten times. PCR primers comprised 60 Vbeta and 13 Jbeta primers. Per the original methods: It was a later analysis that counted tens of millions of unique TCR beta chains, of which around 11 million were shared. Assay used: immunoSEQ multiplex PCR; TCRdb lists only in-frame clones, some missing. That table supplies the V and J calls and clone size; D and trimming were determined from the DNA. The profile shows about 160,000 clones, approximately 80% of them singletons.

The chain couples TRBV28 to TRBJ2-7; 13 positions agree with TRBD2. The origin of this receptor is a woman in her twenties or thirties in good health and CMV-seropositive. The sequenced sample consisted of PBMCs. This CDR3 reads CATLTSGGAYEQYF. The CDR3 DNA reads TGTGCCACCCTCACTAGCGGGGGGGCTTACGAGCAGTACTTC.